This is a list of T cell receptor beta chains from one sample in a study of T cell changes during pregnancy in multiple sclerosis. Only in-frame clones appear in the TCRdb table, and some are missing; sequencing was by immunoSEQ multiplex PCR. Found here are 32,000 or so clones, around nine tenths of them singletons; the top ten hold less than 6%. The sequences come from CD8+ T cells from peripheral blood mononuclear cells, collected in the first trimester of pregnancy. The receptors stem from a female donor with multiple sclerosis, enrolled in a pregnancy study. Both conserved end residues are part of each CDR3. The order of the fields is clone size, D gene, J gene, CDR3 length, V gene, CDR3 protein, CDR3 DNA. A D gene is named only where the DNA matches it firmly. Clone size appears in some rows only: once, few, many, or a class for an expanded clone.

.	.	TRBJ2-7	15	TRBV5-4	CASRYDPWGDHEQYF	TGTGCCAGCAGATACGACCCGTGGGGAGACCACGAGCAGTACTTC
.	.	TRBJ2-3	16	TRBV9	CASSQFQGPSTDTQYF	TGTGCCAGCAGCCAGTTTCAGGGCCCCTCAACTGATACGCAGTATTTT
.	TRBD2	TRBJ2-1	16	TRBV6-1	CASSEAAGGFRNEQFF	TGTGCCAGCAGTGAAGCGGCGGGAGGGTTTCGCAATGAGCAGTTCTTC
once	TRBD1	TRBJ2-2	14	TRBV7-3	CASSSRQGTGELFF	TGTGCCAGCAGCTCCCGACAGGGAACAGGGGAGCTGTTTTTT
.	.	TRBJ2-7	13	TRBV9	CASSADLSYEQYF	TGTGCCAGCAGCGCGGACTTGTCCTACGAGCAGTACTTC
.	.	TRBJ1-1	14	TRBV4-1	CASSPRVGNTEAFF	TGCGCCAGCAGCCCCCGGGTAGGGAACACTGAAGCTTTCTTT
.	TRBD2	TRBJ2-3	15	TRBV7-9	CASSVSSGIPYTQYF	TGTGCCAGCAGCGTCTCCAGCGGGATCCCTTATACGCAGTATTTT
.	.	TRBJ2-1	14	TRBV27	CATSSQGLYNEQFF	TGTGCCACCAGTTCCCAGGGCCTCTACAATGAGCAGTTCTTC
few	TRBD2	TRBJ2-3	16	TRBV27	CASSTGRLAGPDTQYF	TGTGCCAGCAGTACGGGACGACTAGCGGGCCCAGATACGCAGTATTTT
.	TRBD1	TRBJ1-5	19	TRBV15	CATSRASDRGLLGNQPQHF	TGTGCCACCAGCAGAGCTTCGGACAGGGGGCTTTTAGGCAATCAGCCCCAGCATTTT
.	.	TRBJ2-1	14	TRBV7-2	CASSRSRSYNEQFF	TGTGCCAGCAGTAGGAGTCGGTCCTACAATGAGCAGTTCTTC
.	TRBD2	TRBJ2-7	14	TRBV6-5	CASSVSGSSYEQYF	TGTGCCAGCAGCGTTAGCGGGAGTTCCTACGAGCAGTACTTC
.	TRBD2	TRBJ2-7	14	TRBV6-4	CASSVFSGSYEQYF	TGTGCCAGCAGTGTATTTAGCGGGAGCTACGAGCAGTACTTC
.	.	TRBJ1-1	13	TRBV7-3	CASSLDGDTEAFF	TGTGCCAGCAGCCTAGACGGAGACACTGAAGCTTTCTTT
.	TRBD2	TRBJ2-7	14	TRBV5-5	CASSWTSGSPEQYF	TGTGCCAGCAGCTGGACTAGCGGGAGCCCCGAGCAGTACTTC
.	.	TRBJ1-1	18	TRBV18	CASSPAIGLQGIYTEAFF	TGTGCCAGCTCACCAGCTATAGGGCTACAGGGAATCTACACTGAAGCTTTCTTT
once	TRBD1	TRBJ2-7	14	TRBV30	CAWRRTGGLYEQYF	TGTGCCTGGAGAAGGACAGGGGGCCTCTACGAGCAGTACTTC
.	.	TRBJ1-1	13	TRBV6-4	CASSGWGGTEAFF	TGTGCCAGCAGTGGTTGGGGGGGCACTGAAGCTTTCTTT
once	TRBD2	TRBJ2-3	15	TRBV27	CASRTSGRAGDTQYF	TGTGCCAGCAGGACTAGCGGGAGGGCCGGCGATACGCAGTATTTT
.	TRBD1	TRBJ1-4	15	TRBV19	CASRPGDRVNEKLFF	TGTGCCAGTAGACCCGGGGACAGGGTTAATGAAAAACTGTTTTTT
.	.	TRBJ2-7	14	TRBV19	CASGSGRGSYEQYF	TGTGCCAGTGGCAGTGGGCGGGGATCCTACGAGCAGTACTTC
.	TRBD2	TRBJ2-4	17	TRBV2	CASSDYPAGGPKGIQYF	TGTGCCAGCAGTGATTACCCAGCGGGAGGCCCCAAGGGCATTCAGTACTTC
.	.	TRBJ2-3	14	TRBV5-5	CASSLDGVTDTQYF	TGTGCCAGCAGCTTGGATGGAGTAACAGATACGCAGTATTTT
.	.	TRBJ1-5	16	TRBV7-2	CASSLAHFYSNQPQHF	TGTGCCAGCAGCCTCGCTCATTTCTATAGCAATCAGCCCCAGCATTTT
.	TRBD1	TRBJ2-2	13	TRBV29-1	CSAGQGPPGELFF	TGCAGCGCCGGACAGGGGCCCCCCGGGGAGCTGTTTTTT
.	TRBD2	TRBJ2-1	15	TRBV4-1	CASSQEIPSGNEQFF	TGCGCCAGCAGCCAAGAAATCCCTAGCGGCAATGAGCAGTTCTTC
once	.	TRBJ1-3	14	TRBV5-1	CASSLPSSGNTIYF	TGCGCCAGCAGCTTGCCCAGCTCTGGAAACACCATATATTTT